This T cell receptor beta chain comes out of a study of T cells in Graves' hyperthyroidism and ophthalmopathy (dated by TCRdb to about 2019). With regard to the full study: Peripheral blood was sampled at the time of initial diagnosis, prior to any treatment. TCR V-J signatures able to tell the groups apart were searched for in a discovery cohort of 90 to 100 patients, of whom over 40 had Graves' ophthalmopathy and around 58 had stable Graves' hyperthyroidism. Prospective prediction of ophthalmopathy was tested in an independent validation cohort consisting of fewer than 20 hyperthyroidism patients and about 17 patients who later progressed to ophthalmopathy. The roughly 100 discovery patients were divided at random into training and test sets in a 7:3 ratio. In addition, the study compared T-cell repertoires in thyroid tissue and in blood from several Graves' hyperthyroidism patients. After blood sampling, hyperthyroidism patients were treated with methimazole at a starting dose of 30 mg daily, and ophthalmopathy patients were treated with high-dose intravenous methylprednisolone. The paper describes TCR Vbeta CDR3 sequencing of 135 peripheral blood samples, made up of 40 to 45 ophthalmopathy patients, over 70 hyperthyroidism patients and 17 progressor patients.

This clonotype was seen ten or more times. Its recognized antigen is unknown. The record has no base qualities; no much larger clone is one base away. The V and J ends are trimmed by 0 bases and 3 bases, leaving 9 bases between them. CDR1 SGHTA and CDR2 FQGNSA were looked up in the germline V gene. From the cysteine up to the phenylalanine, the CDR3 has a length of 14 residues. Left in the record is the CDR3 DNA by itself, 42 bases read in frame from the first base. The TCR beta CDR3 regions were amplified from RNA transcripts. The first round of RT-PCR for the TCR CDR3 was performed with the HTBI primer set and the Qiagen OneStep RT-PCR kit. A second multiplex PCR round built the libraries, followed by size selection and purification. The libraries were sequenced on an Illumina HiSeq2000 using paired-end 100 bp reads. Turning to the authors' computational methods: SOAPnuke was used to process the raw data, throwing out any read that contained adapters or uncalled bases, had a mean Phred below 15, or lacked an exact constant-primer or identifier match. COPE v1.2.5 was used to merge high-quality paired reads, and clonotypes were defined as unique nucleotide sequences. MiTCR v1.1 was used to align clonotypes to the IMGT TRBV, TRBD and TRBJ reference segments. The analysis included only V-J combinations with a frequency above 0.0001, which together covered more than 98% of the repertoires. A TCS score was defined as the ratio between F50 (clonal expansion) and ExV (chaos), using BLOSUM62-based TCRdist between CDR3 peptides within each V-J. Welch's t-statistics and random forest reduced several hundred V-J features to 10 to 15, which were used in a naive Bayes classifier (R e1071). TCRdb passed the public sequencing reads through fastp at Q25 and MiXCR, retaining productive beta sequences. Duplicate CDR3 protein sequences are folded into a single record with the most common DNA and genes. Here the V and J calls rest on TCRdb's processing, not on the authors' analysis. The sample records about 560,000 distinct CDR3 sequences, 16% of which are singletons. The ten largest make up roughly 18% of the sample.

Overall study results and their limits: In validation, the model predicted progression to ophthalmopathy a median of around 6.5 months before onset, with approximately 70% sensitivity and nearly 75% specificity. Sample size was not statistically predetermined, and blinding of investigators to group allocation was not performed. In cross-validation, a model built on a 13 V-J signature told ophthalmopathy apart from stable hyperthyroidism with 85% to 90% sensitivity and approximately 84% specificity, and in testing the same model reached 80%/75%. Blood samples also contained most of the expanded thyroid clonotypes (frequency above 0.001), which suggests that blood repertoires may reflect thyroid immune responses.

A patient counted as having stable Graves' hyperthyroidism if no progression to ophthalmopathy occurred over 18 months of follow-up. Hyperthyroidism patients were newly diagnosed, had a disease duration of under 2 months, and were aged 18 to 65 years. Any patient with an uncontrolled infection, another autoimmune disease, pregnancy or lactation was excluded. Diagnoses were based on clinical symptoms, serum thyroxine and TRAb, thyroid ultrasound and orbital computed tomography. PBMCs were isolated from 7.5 to 10 ml of fresh peripheral blood by Ficoll-Paque density gradient centrifugation. Total RNA was extracted using Trizol reagent, and RNA quality was assessed on an Agilent 2100 Bioanalyzer.

The receptor was derived from a woman aged 18-29 years with Graves' hyperthyroidism. This chain joins TRBV7-2 to TRBJ2-7; the best D guess is TRBD1, with 6 bases matching. Material for sequencing was blood. The bases read TGTGCCAGCAGCTTAGCGGGGGCCCTCTACGAGCAGTACTTC. Translated, it reads CASSLAGALYEQYF.